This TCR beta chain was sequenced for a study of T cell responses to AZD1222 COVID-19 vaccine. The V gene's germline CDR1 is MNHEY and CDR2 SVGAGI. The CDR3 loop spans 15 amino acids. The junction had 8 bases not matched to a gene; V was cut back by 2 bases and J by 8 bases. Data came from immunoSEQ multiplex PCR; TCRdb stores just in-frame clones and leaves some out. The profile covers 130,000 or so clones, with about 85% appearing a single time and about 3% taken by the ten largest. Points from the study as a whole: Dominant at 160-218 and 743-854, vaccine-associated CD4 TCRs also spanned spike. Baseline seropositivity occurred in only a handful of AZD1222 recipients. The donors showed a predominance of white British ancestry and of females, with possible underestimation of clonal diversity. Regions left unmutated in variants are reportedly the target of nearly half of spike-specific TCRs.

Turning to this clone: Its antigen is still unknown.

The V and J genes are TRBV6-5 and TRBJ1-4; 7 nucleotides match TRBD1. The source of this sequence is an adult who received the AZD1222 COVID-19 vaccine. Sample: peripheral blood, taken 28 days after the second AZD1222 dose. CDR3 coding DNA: TGTGCCAGCAGTTACGGTCAGGGGGAGGGAGAAAAACTGTTTTTT. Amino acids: CASSYGQGEGEKLFF.